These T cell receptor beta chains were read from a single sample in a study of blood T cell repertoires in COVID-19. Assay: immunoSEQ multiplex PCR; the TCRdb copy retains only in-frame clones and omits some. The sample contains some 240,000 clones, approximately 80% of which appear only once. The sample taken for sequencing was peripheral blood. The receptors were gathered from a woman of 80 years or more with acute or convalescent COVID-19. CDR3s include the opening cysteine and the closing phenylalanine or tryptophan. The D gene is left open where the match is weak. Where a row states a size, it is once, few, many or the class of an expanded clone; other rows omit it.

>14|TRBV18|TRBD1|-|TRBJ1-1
TGTGCCAGCTCACCAGGGACAGGGCACACTGAAGCTTTCTTT
CASSPGTGHTEAFF
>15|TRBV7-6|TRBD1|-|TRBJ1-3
TGTGCCAGCAGCCTGACAGGGGTTTCTGGAAACACCATATATTTT
CASSLTGVSGNTIYF
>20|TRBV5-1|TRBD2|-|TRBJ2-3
TGCGCCAGCAGCTCTCCCCGGGGTAGCGGGGGGGCTCTGGGCACAGATACGCAGTATTTT
CASSSPRGSGGALGTDTQYF
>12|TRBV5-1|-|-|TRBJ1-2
TGCGCCAGCAAAGGGGTAGACTATGGCTACACCTTC
CASKGVDYGYTF
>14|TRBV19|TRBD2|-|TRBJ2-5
TGTGCCAGTAGCTCCAGCGGGGGGCTCCAGACCCAGTACTTC
CASSSSGGLQTQYF
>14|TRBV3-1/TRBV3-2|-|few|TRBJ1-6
TGTGCCAGCAGCGGAGGGAGGGTCAATACACCCCTCCACTTT
CASSGGRVNTPLHF
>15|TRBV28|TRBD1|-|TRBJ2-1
TGTGCCAGCAGTTCCACAGGGGGCAGGAGGAATGAGCAGTTCTTC
CASSSTGGRRNEQFF
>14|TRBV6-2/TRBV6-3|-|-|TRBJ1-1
TGTGCCAGCAGTTACGAAGGCGGGAGAGCTGAAGCTTTCTTT
CASSYEGGRAEAFF
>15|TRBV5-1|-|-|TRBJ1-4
TGCGCCAGCAGCTTGGATGGCAGGAGGCGGGAAAAACTGTTTTTT
CASSLDGRRREKLFF
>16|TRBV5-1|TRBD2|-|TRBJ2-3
TGCGCCAGCAGTCCCGTAGCGGGGGGTAGCACAGATACGCAGTATTTT
CASSPVAGGSTDTQYF
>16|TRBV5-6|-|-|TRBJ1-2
TGTGCCAGCAGCTACCTAGGGGCGGACCCTAACTATGGCTACACCTTC
CASSYLGADPNYGYTF
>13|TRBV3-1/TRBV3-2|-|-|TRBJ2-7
TGTGCCAGCAGCCAACCCAGCTCCTACGAGCAGTACTTC
CASSQPSSYEQYF
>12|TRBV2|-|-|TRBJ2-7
TGTGCCAGCAGGAGGGATCCCCACGAGCAGTACTTC
CASRRDPHEQYF
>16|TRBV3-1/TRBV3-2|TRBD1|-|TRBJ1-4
TGTGCCAGCAGCCAAGATCCCCCAGGGGGTAATGAAAAACTGTTTTTT
CASSQDPPGGNEKLFF